The entry below gives a single TCR beta chain sequence along with its context. Antigen unknown. The data are from a study of T cell responses to AZD1222 COVID-19 vaccine. Study results and limitations: The study sampled repertoires only after the peak T cell response. The study reported that nearly half of spike-specific TCRs target unmutated variant regions. Spike-specific TCR breadth rose after two AZD1222 doses, and depth rose as well.

Assay used: immunoSEQ multiplex PCR; TCRdb lists only in-frame clones, some missing. The sample shows about 150,000 clones, roughly nine tenths of them seen only once. The V end lost 1 base, the J end lost 6 bases, and 19 bases lay between the germline ends. The CDR3 consists of 17 residues. CDR1 SGHAT and CDR2 FQNNGV come from the germline V gene. The sample was peripheral blood, taken on day 0 of MenACWY control vaccination. This rearrangement joins TRBV11-2 to TRBJ1-5, with TRBD1 as a possible D gene (5 bases). The clonotype originates from an adult in good health. The CDR3, as DNA: TGTGCCAGCAGCTTAGTAAGGGACCCTGGAGGCGGTCAGCCCCAGCATTTT. Its translation is CASSLVRDPGGGQPQHF.